The 27 T cell receptor beta chains reported below all come from one sample, sequenced in a study of T cell responses to AZD1222 COVID-19 vaccine. TCRdb's table, derived via immunoSEQ multiplex PCR, lists solely in-frame clones and lacks some. Among approximately 200,000 clones listed, just over 90% were seen once. The source material was peripheral blood, sampled 28 days after the second AZD1222 dose. These receptor sequences come from an adult who received the AZD1222 COVID-19 vaccine.

This clone was observed once. The chain uses TRBV19 and TRBJ2-3; 8 bases fit TRBD1. CDR1 LNHDA and CDR2 SQIVND come from the germline V gene (reference sequence). There are 15 residues in the CDR3. V lost 6 bases, J lost 0 bases, and 5 bases stayed unmatched. The CDR3 here is CASRRTGTSTDTQYF. CDR3 DNA sequence: TGTGCCAGTAGAAGGACAGGGACGAGCACAGATACGCAGTATTTT.

The chain carries TRBV11-2 and TRBJ2-1; 9 bases agree with TRBD2. The ends lost 6 bases at V and 3 bases at J; junction bases unmatched: 3. This CDR3 comprises 14 residues. Germline V gene sequence: CDR1 SGHAT, CDR2 FQNNGV. CDR3 in amino acids: CASRRLADYNEQFF. As DNA, the CDR3 is TGTGCCAGCAGGAGACTAGCGGACTACAATGAGCAGTTCTTC. The full variable domain, in which reference TRBV11-2 and TRBJ2-1 provide the parts outside the CDR3, is EAGVAQSPRYKIIEKRQSVAFWCNPISGHATLYWYQQILGQGPKLLIQFQNNGVVDDSQLPKDRFSAERLKGVDSTLKIQPAKLEDSAVYLCASRRLADYNEQFFGPGTRLTVL.

This chain joins TRBV28 and TRBJ1-6; 7 positions agree with TRBD1. The CDR3 spans 15 residues. CDR1 MDHEN and CDR2 SYDVKM come from the germline V gene. J lost 6 bases, V lost 4 bases, and 6 bases had no gene match. CDR3 loop: CASSSLTGSNSPLHF. DNA of the CDR3: TGTGCCAGCAGTTCCCTGACAGGGAGTAATTCACCCCTCCACTTT.

This sequence joins TRBV21-1 and TRBJ2-7; the DNA was not compared with TRBD1, the D call given in the table. TRBV21-1 is a known pseudogene. This CDR3 has 15 residues. CDR3 coding DNA: TGTGCCAGCAGCAAAGACGGGACAGGGGGCAACGAGCAGTACTTC. Amino acids: CASSKDGTGGNEQYF.

This chain joins TRBV19 and TRBJ2-2; TRBD1 matches at 7 bases. Germline loops: CDR1 LNHDA, CDR2 SQIVND (reference sequence). V was pared by 8 bases and J by 3 bases, with 6 bases of the junction left unmatched. The CDR3 is 14 residues long. CDR3 amino acids: CASSTGVDTGELFF. The CDR3 DNA reads TGTGCCAGTTCAACAGGGGTGGACACCGGGGAGCTGTTTTTT.

This chain uses TRBV19 with TRBJ2-1; 9 bases are shared with TRBD2. This CDR3 is 16 amino acids long. Germline loops: CDR1 LNHDA, CDR2 SQIVND (reference sequence). The trim removed 2 bases at V and 2 bases at J, leaving 4 bases unmatched. Here the CDR3 DNA reads TGTGCCAGTAGTATACTGGCGGGAGGGCCCTACAATGAGCAGTTCTTC. Translated, it gives CASSILAGGPYNEQFF.

The rearrangement links TRBV2 to TRBJ2-3, with 13 bases lining up with TRBD2. CDR1 and CDR2 (germline): SNHLY, FYNNEI. V was clipped by 6 bases and J by 5 bases; unmatched bases: 11. This CDR3 comprises 17 residues. CDR3 in DNA: TGTGCCAGCAGGGTGACTAGCGGGAGGACCTTCAGAGATACGCAGTATTTT. This sequence encodes CASRVTSGRTFRDTQYF. Looking up the rest from reference TRBV2 and TRBJ2-3 gives the full variable domain: EPEVTQTPSHQVTQMGQEVILRCVPISNHLYFYWYRQILGQKVEFLVSFYNNEISEKSEIFDDQFSVERPDGSNFTLKIRSTKLEDSAMYFCASRVTSGRTFRDTQYFGPGTRLTVL.

V is TRBV4-2 and J is TRBJ1-5; D uncertain. The CDR3 length is 13 residues. The ends were cut back, 2 bases at V and 7 bases at J, with 9 bases in the middle. Germline CDR1 LGHNA, CDR2 YNFKEQ. Here the CDR3 DNA reads TGTGCCAGCAGCCAAAACTTTCTCCAGCCCCAGCATTTT. This encodes CASSQNFLQPQHF.

This sequence joins TRBV24-1 and TRBJ2-5; 8 bases match TRBD2. This CDR3 is built from 17 residues. Trimming took 0 bases from V and 4 from J; bases not matched to a gene: 9. The germline CDR1 and CDR2 sequences are KGHDR and SFDVKD. The CDR3 here is CATSDLQIGGVAETQYF. CDR3 sequence (DNA): TGTGCCACCAGTGATTTGCAAATCGGGGGGGTCGCAGAGACCCAGTACTTC.

The chain recombines TRBV5-1 with TRBJ2-1, with TRBD2 matching over 12 bases. With V trimmed by 4 bases and J by 7 bases, 9 bases remained unmatched. The CDR3 is 16 residues long. Germline V gene sequence: CDR1 SGHRS, CDR2 YFSETQ. The CDR3 protein is CASSLPGTSGYNEQFF. CDR3 in DNA: TGCGCCAGCAGCCTTCCCGGGACTAGCGGGTATAATGAGCAGTTCTTC.

This chain uses TRBV28 with TRBJ2-7, with D maybe TRBD2 (5 bases). The CDR3 totals 14 residues. The germline V and J ends were trimmed by 7 bases and 0 bases, with 13 bases remaining between them. Germline-derived CDR1 and CDR2 are MDHEN and SYDVKM. The CDR3 DNA sequence: TGTGCCAGCAATTATCCGGGAAACTCCTACGAGCAGTACTTC. Protein product: CASNYPGNSYEQYF.

This clone was recorded many times. The chain employs TRBV2 and TRBJ2-7; the match to TRBD2 covers 12 bases. V lost 6 bases, J lost 3 bases, and 9 bases stayed unmatched. Germline V gene data show CDR1 as SNHLY and CDR2 as FYNNEI. This CDR3 is 16 amino acids long. The chain's CDR3 is CASSDSSGRAVYEQYF. CDR3 in DNA: TGTGCCAGCAGCGACTCTAGCGGGAGGGCCGTCTACGAGCAGTACTTC.

J is TRBJ1-4 and V is TRBV28, with D uncertain. Looked up from germline, CDR1 is MDHEN and CDR2 is SYDVKM. Trimming pared 5 bases from V and 8 bases from J, leaving 9 bases between. The CDR3 length is 12 residues. The CDR3 loop is CASSPRREKLFF. In DNA form, the CDR3 reads TGTGCCAGCAGTCCCCGACGGGAAAAACTGTTTTTT.

This chain joins TRBV2 and TRBJ1-6; TRBD1 might be the D (6 bases). Per germline, CDR1 SNHLY and CDR2 FYNNEI. This CDR3 has 15 residues. The V and J ends lost 7 bases and 10 bases respectively, with 20 bases between them. The CDR3 bases are TGTGCCAGCACCCCGGTGGGGGGCGGGCGATCACCCCTCCACTTT. Translating it yields CASTPVGGGRSPLHF.

In the case of this clone: The sample carries other DNA sequences with the same CDR3. This sequence joins TRBV28 and TRBJ1-2; D is perhaps TRBD1 (5 bases). The CDR3 is 12 residues long. Trimming pared 3 bases from V and 5 bases from J, leaving 7 bases between. Germline-derived CDR1 and CDR2 are MDHEN and SYDVKM. As DNA, the CDR3 is TGTGCCAGCAGTTTCGGGGGGTATGGCTACACCTTC. Its translation: CASSFGGYGYTF.

The chain combines TRBV28 with TRBJ1-2, with TRBD1 as a possible D gene (6 bases). The CDR3 totals 19 residues. V lost 2 bases, J lost 8 bases, and 30 bases lay in between. The V gene's germline CDR1 is MDHEN and CDR2 SYDVKM. The CDR3 DNA sequence: TGTGCCAGCAGTTTAGGAGGCCGGCATTTCACTACCCGGGGGGGCGGCTACACCTTC. Amino acid sequence: CASSLGGRHFTTRGGGYTF.

The chain couples TRBV7-8 to TRBJ2-3, with D uncertain. V was clipped by 1 base and J by 3 bases, with 11 bases between them. This CDR3 spans 15 amino acids. The germline V gene encodes CDR1 SGHVS and CDR2 FQNEAQ. CDR3 protein: CASSLDGKTTDTQYF. The DNA of the CDR3 is TGTGCCAGCAGCTTAGATGGGAAGACAACAGATACGCAGTATTTT.

The chain uses TRBV5-8 and TRBJ2-2; D is undetermined. Trimming cost V 6 bases and J 0 bases, with 15 bases left between them. This CDR3 comprises 16 residues. CDR1 and CDR2 from the germline V gene are SGHTS and YDEGEE. The CDR3 coding sequence is TGTGCCAGCACCTCCCCCCGACCTTCGAACACCGGGGAGCTGTTTTTT. Its protein is CASTSPRPSNTGELFF.

The V call is TRBV5-1, the J call TRBJ2-1, with 8 bases aligning to TRBD2. The J segment lost 7 bases and the V segment lost 0 bases, leaving 3 bases of the junction unmatched. Per germline, CDR1 SGHRS and CDR2 YFSETQ. The CDR3 length is 14 residues. In DNA form, the CDR3 reads TGCGCCAGCAGCTTGGTAGCTAGCGGGAATGAGCAGTTCTTC. Amino acid sequence: CASSLVASGNEQFF.

This chain connects TRBV5-4 to TRBJ2-7; D is possibly TRBD1 (6 bases). Between the trimmed V and J ends, which lost 3 bases and 0 bases, there was a span of 13 bases. CDR1 SGHNT and CDR2 YYREEE come from the germline V gene (reference sequence). This CDR3 has 15 amino acids. The CDR3 DNA reads TGTGCCAGCAGCTCCCGCCAGGGGAGCTCCTACGAGCAGTACTTC. Translated: CASSSRQGSSYEQYF.

This clone has only a few counts. The V gene is TRBV7-9, the J gene TRBJ2-3; 10 bases agree with TRBD2. The V gene end was trimmed by 7 bases and the J gene end by 4 bases; junction bases not matched to a gene: 14. Germline V CDR1 and CDR2: SEHNR, FQNEAQ (reference sequence). CDR3 length equals 17 residues. This CDR3 reads CASNPRGSLAGADTQYF. The CDR3 region has the DNA TGTGCCAGCAACCCCCGGGGATCCCTAGCGGGAGCAGATACGCAGTATTTT.

The chain has TRBV6-5 and TRBJ1-4; D gene unclear. Trimming pared 0 bases from V and 0 bases from J, leaving 8 bases between. Germline V gives CDR1 MNHEY, CDR2 SVGAGI. The CDR3 runs 16 residues. The CDR3 loop is CASSYSALTTNEKLFF. CDR3 nucleotide sequence: TGTGCCAGCAGTTACTCGGCCCTAACAACTAATGAAAAACTGTTTTTT.

This clone appeared a few times. The chain carries TRBV24-1 and TRBJ2-7, with 8 bases fitting TRBD1. Germline CDR1 and CDR2: KGHDR and SFDVKD. The CDR3 runs to 14 residues. V was pared by 7 bases and J by 6 bases, with 10 bases of the junction left unmatched. The CDR3 nucleotides read TGTGCCACCAGCCAAGGCAGGGGGCGAAGCGAGCAGTACTTC. Amino acids: CATSQGRGRSEQYF.

J is TRBJ2-3 and V is TRBV10-1; D may be TRBD1 or TRBD2 (5 bases each). The CDR3 contains 14 residues. Germline V gives CDR1 WNHNN, CDR2 SYGVQD (reference sequence). V was pared by 2 bases and J by 6 bases, with 12 bases between. For the CDR3, the DNA is TGCGCCAGCAGTGAGGCTGGGACGGGGGATACGCAGTATTTT. Its translation: CASSEAGTGDTQYF.

This chain connects TRBV7-8 to TRBJ2-5; 14 nucleotides agree with TRBD2. The V segment lost 6 bases and the J segment 4 bases; nucleotides outside the gene matches: 10. Germline values: CDR1 SGHVS, CDR2 FQNEAQ. The CDR3 runs to 17 residues. The DNA of the CDR3 is TGTGCCAGCAGTCCCTGGACTAGCGGGAGGTTCCCAGAGACCCAGTACTTC. Protein: CASSPWTSGRFPETQYF.

This chain joins TRBV11-3 and TRBJ2-3; D unresolved. Trimming removed 0 bases at V and 2 bases at J, with 6 bases between. The CDR3 has 14 residues. CDR1 is SGHNT, CDR2 YENEEA, per germline. The CDR3 sequence: CASSLDRYTDTQYF. CDR3 coding DNA: TGTGCCAGCAGCTTAGATCGATACACAGATACGCAGTATTTT.

V gene TRBV12-3 or TRBV12-4 combines with J gene TRBJ2-5, with a weak D call TRBD2 (5 bases). This CDR3 has 13 amino acids. Trimming shortened V by 6 bases and J by 2 bases, and 10 bases separated the two germline ends. CDR3 sequence reads: CASSHSGQETQYF. The CDR3 bases are TGTGCCAGCAGCCACTCGGGGCAAGAGACCCAGTACTTC.